These 24 T cell receptor beta chains were all obtained from the same sample, sequenced in a study of cytomegalovirus exposure and HLA in healthy donors. Both 60 Vbeta primers and 13 Jbeta primers went into the PCR. The repertoire was sequenced with immunoSEQ multiplex PCR; TCRdb's copy has only in-frame clones and lacks some. The sample has about 89,000 clones, about 85% seen once. Specimen: PBMCs. These receptors originate from a man aged 40-55 years in good health and CMV-seropositive.

CDR3 residues: CASRTDTGELFF. The CDR3 DNA is TGTGCCAGTCGGACAGACACCGGGGAGCTGTTTTTT. This chain uses TRBV18 with TRBJ2-2; weak D call: TRBD1 (6 bases). The CDR3 sequence is 12 residues long. V lost 9 bases and J lost 3, with 8 bases in between. CDR1 is KGHSH and CDR2 is LQKENI in the germline V gene.

The V gene is TRBV6-6, the J gene TRBJ2-5; a weak D match, TRBD1 (6 bases). Germline CDR1 reads MNHNY; CDR2 reads SVGAGI (reference sequence). V shed 6 bases and J shed 2 bases, with 10 bases lying between them. CDR3 length equals 13 residues. CDR3 bases: TGTGCCAGCAGCCGGACAGTACAAGAGACCCAGTACTTC. Protein sequence: CASSRTVQETQYF.

This chain uses TRBV2 with TRBJ2-5, with 11 bases matching TRBD2. CDR1 SNHLY and CDR2 FYNNEI come from the germline V gene. After removal of 5 bases from V and 4 bases from J, the junction contained 9 bases not matched to a gene. The CDR3 is made up of 16 amino acids. CDR3 nucleotide sequence: TGTGCCAGCAGTTTTACTAGCGGGAGTTTCGGAGAGACCCAGTACTTC. It encodes CASSFTSGSFGETQYF.

The sample holds a few counts of this clone. This chain joins TRBV5-1 and TRBJ1-1, with D perhaps matching TRBD1 (6 bases). CDR3 length equals 14 residues. The germline gives CDR1 SGHRS, CDR2 YFSETQ. V dropped 4 bases and J dropped 5 bases, with 15 bases sitting between them. CDR3 loop: CASSLVGQRTEAFF. The DNA of the CDR3 is TGCGCCAGCAGCCTCGTAGGACAGAGGACTGAAGCTTTCTTT.

This clone was detected only a few times. V is TRBV19 and J is TRBJ1-2; D may be TRBD1 (6 bases). Looked up from germline, CDR1 is LNHDA and CDR2 is SQIVND (reference sequence). The V and J ends lost 5 bases and 4 bases respectively, with 8 bases between them. CDR3 length equals 12 residues. CDR3 sequence (DNA): TGTGCCAGTAGTCTGGACAGCTATGGCTACACCTTC. Protein: CASSLDSYGYTF.

The J gene is TRBJ2-3, the V gene TRBV12-5; TRBD2 matches at 9 bases. Per the germline V gene, CDR1 is LGHNT and CDR2 is FRNRAP. This CDR3 contains 15 residues. The trim removed 6 bases at V and 2 bases at J, leaving 6 bases unmatched. CDR3 amino acids: CASGILAGFTDTQYF. The CDR3 nucleotides are TGTGCTAGTGGCATCCTAGCGGGATTCACAGATACGCAGTATTTT.

The chain has TRBV5-1 and TRBJ2-1; 7 nucleotides line up with TRBD2. CDR1 SGHRS and CDR2 YFSETQ come from the germline V gene. J was trimmed by 6 bases and V by 7 bases; bases with no gene match: 7. The CDR3 sequence is 13 residues long. The CDR3 region is CASGGGISNEQFF. DNA for the CDR3: TGCGCCAGCGGGGGGGGAATTTCCAATGAGCAGTTCTTC.

J is TRBJ2-2 and V is TRBV9, with D perhaps TRBD2 (5 bases). The CDR3 covers 15 residues. The germline V gene encodes CDR1 SGDLS and CDR2 YYNGEE. V was clipped by 4 bases and J by 4 bases, with 14 bases between them. CDR3: CASSPEGLSTGELFF. CDR3 nucleotides: TGTGCCAGCAGCCCAGAGGGCCTAAGCACCGGGGAGCTGTTTTTT.

J is TRBJ2-2 and V is TRBV4-2; no clear D gene. CDR3 length: 15 residues. Trimming stripped 0 bases from V and 6 bases from J, with 11 bases between. Germline-derived CDR1 and CDR2 are LGHNA and YNFKEQ. The CDR3 nucleotides read TGTGCCAGCAGCCAAGATGGCAGGCCAGCCGGGGAGCTGTTTTTT. Translation gives CASSQDGRPAGELFF.

This chain connects TRBV4-2 to TRBJ1-4; D might be TRBD1 (5 bases). Trimming shortened V by 0 bases and J by 6 bases, and 11 bases separated the two germline ends. The germline V gene encodes CDR1 LGHNA and CDR2 YNFKEQ. The CDR3 has 15 residues. In DNA form, the CDR3 reads TGTGCCAGCAGCCAAGACGGGGGGATCTATGAAAAACTGTTTTTT. This codes for CASSQDGGIYEKLFF.

V is TRBV6-1 and J is TRBJ2-1; tentative D call: TRBD1 (5 bases). Germline V lookup: CDR1 MNHNS, CDR2 SASEGT. V dropped 3 bases and J dropped 15 bases, with 15 bases sitting between them. CDR3 size: 12 residues. This chain's CDR3 is CASSDPRGSLFF. The CDR3, as DNA: TGTGCCAGCAGTGACCCTAGGGGATCACTGTTCTTC.

The rearrangement links TRBV30 to TRBJ2-7; 8 bases are shared with TRBD1. V gave up 0 bases and J gave up 7 bases; unmatched junction bases: 8. This CDR3 comprises 14 residues. The V gene's germline CDR1 is GTSNPN and CDR2 SVGIG (reference sequence). CDR3 protein: CAWSVRQGAWEQYF. The CDR3 nucleotides are TGTGCCTGGAGTGTACGGCAGGGGGCGTGGGAGCAGTACTTC.

This chain connects TRBV5-1 to TRBJ2-3, with 7 bases identical to TRBD2. Germline V gene lookup returns CDR1 SGHRS and CDR2 YFSETQ. The CDR3 has 16 amino acids. Trimming at V came to 1 base and at J to 1 base, leaving 6 bases not matched to a gene. The CDR3 here is CASSLRRGDRTDTQYF. CDR3 bases: TGCGCCAGCAGCTTGCGTCGGGGGGACCGCACAGATACGCAGTATTTT. Variable domain in full (rest from reference TRBV5-1 and TRBJ2-3): KAGVTQTPRYLIKTRGQQVTLSCSPISGHRSVSWYQQTPGQGLQFLFEYFSETQRNKGNFPGRFSGRQFSNSRSEMNVSTLELGDSALYLCASSLRRGDRTDTQYFGPGTRLTVL.

This clone was seen once. The rearrangement uses TRBV5-8 and TRBJ2-7; 10 nucleotides agree with TRBD1. The germline CDR1 and CDR2 sequences are SGHTS and YDEGEE. V lost 4 bases to trimming and J lost 2 bases; unmatched junction nucleotides: 9. This CDR3 has 16 residues. This CDR3 reads CASSRDGQGETYEQYF. CDR3 DNA: TGTGCCAGCAGCCGGGACGGACAGGGGGAGACCTACGAGCAGTACTTC.

The V and J genes are TRBV2 and TRBJ2-1, with TRBD2 identical over 10 bases. V lost 6 bases and J lost 3; bases outside the gene matches: 2. The CDR3 extends over 14 amino acids. The germline V gene has CDR1 SNHLY and CDR2 FYNNEI. The chain's CDR3 is CASRGLADYNEQFF. Written as DNA, the CDR3 is TGTGCCAGCAGAGGACTAGCGGACTACAATGAGCAGTTCTTC.

CDR3 sequence: CATRDILAGWNEQFF. CDR3 nucleotide sequence: TGTGCCACCAGAGATATACTAGCGGGATGGAATGAGCAGTTCTTC. The chain carries TRBV15 and TRBJ2-1; 10 positions agree with TRBD2. The J segment lost 7 bases and the V segment lost 6 bases, leaving 9 bases of the junction unmatched. This CDR3 region has 15 residues. From germline, CDR1 is LNHNV and CDR2 YYDKDF (reference sequence).

The V gene is TRBV5-1, the J gene TRBJ2-7; 7 bases fit TRBD1. Trimming took 4 bases from V and 0 from J; bases not matched to a gene: 7. This CDR3 has 15 residues. The germline gives CDR1 SGHRS, CDR2 YFSETQ. CDR3 protein: CASSLGTASSYEQYF. CDR3 nucleotides: TGCGCCAGCAGCCTCGGGACAGCGAGCTCCTACGAGCAGTACTTC.

V and J are TRBV5-4 and TRBJ2-1; 15 bases map to TRBD2. V gave up 8 bases and J gave up 4 bases; unmatched junction bases: 7. The CDR3 loop spans 16 amino acids. The germline gives CDR1 SGHNT, CDR2 YYREEE (reference sequence). The CDR3 loop is CASSPGLAGGYNEQFF. The DNA of the CDR3 is TGTGCCAGTAGCCCTGGACTAGCGGGAGGGTACAATGAGCAGTTCTTC.

V gene TRBV30 combines with J gene TRBJ1-1; tentative D call: TRBD1 (5 bases). The CDR3 extends over 15 amino acids. V dropped 3 bases and J dropped 3 bases, with 17 bases sitting between them. Germline-derived CDR1 and CDR2 are GTSNPN and SVGIG (reference sequence). This chain's CDR3 is CAWRPGGLGYTEAFF. CDR3 nucleotides: TGTGCCTGGAGACCCGGGGGGTTGGGTTACACTGAAGCTTTCTTT.

The rearrangement joins TRBV20-1 to TRBJ2-1, with D unclear. The germline V gene has CDR1 DFQATT and CDR2 SNEGSKA (reference sequence). CDR3 length: 11 amino acids. Trimming shortened V by 5 bases and J by 5 bases, and 7 bases separated the two germline ends. The CDR3 sequence: CSAGGNNEQFF. The CDR3 bases are TGCAGTGCTGGCGGAAACAATGAGCAGTTCTTC.

The rearrangement uses TRBV27 and TRBJ2-5; tentative D call: TRBD2 (6 bases). CDR1 and CDR2 (germline): MNHEY, SMNVEV (reference sequence). V was cut by 4 bases and J by 5 bases, with 17 bases left in between. The CDR3 extends over 15 amino acids. The CDR3 bases are TGTGCCAGCAGTTCCACTGGGACTCCCTCGGAGACCCAGTACTTC. Translation: CASSSTGTPSETQYF.

The rearrangement joins TRBV11-1 to TRBJ2-3; possibly TRBD2 for D (5 bases). The ends were cut back, 2 bases at V and 1 base at J, with 7 bases in the middle. This CDR3 contains 14 residues. From germline, CDR1 is SGHAT and CDR2 FQDESV (reference sequence). As DNA, the CDR3 is TGTGCCAGCAGCTTACTAGCTGGCACAGATACGCAGTATTTT. It is translated as CASSLLAGTDTQYF.

The chain has TRBV10-2 and TRBJ1-2, with TRBD1 identical over 9 bases. Germline values: CDR1 WSHSY, CDR2 SAAADI. Unmatched junction bases numbered 7, after V lost 6 bases and J lost 5 bases. This CDR3 has 14 residues. The CDR3 sequence is CASRGTGKGYGYTF. DNA of the CDR3: TGCGCCAGCAGGGGGACAGGGAAAGGATATGGCTACACCTTC.

This chain joins TRBV5-1 and TRBJ2-1; 7 bases map to TRBD1. There are 13 residues in the CDR3. Unmatched junction bases numbered 3, after V lost 4 bases and J lost 5 bases. Germline V gene lookup returns CDR1 SGHRS and CDR2 YFSETQ. The chain's CDR3 is CASSDRVNNEQFF. The CDR3 nucleotides are TGCGCCAGCAGCGACAGGGTAAACAATGAGCAGTTCTTC.